The present T cell receptor beta chain was sequenced within a study of graft-versus-host responses after intestinal transplantation. Study overall: Multivisceral, liver-intestinal, or isolated intestinal transplants were given to recipients. Anti-thymocyte globulin induction was given to all recipients, followed by tacrolimus and steroids for two to four years. Points from the study as a whole: Some patients had graft-donor T cell macrochimerism, and their allografts showed high graft-versus-host to host-versus-graft clonal ratios.

Concerning this clone itself: The antigen remains undetermined.

The repertoire was sequenced with immunoSEQ multiplex PCR; TCRdb's copy has only in-frame clones and lacks some. The sample contains about 71,000 clones, 80% to 95% of which appear only once. The germline V gene encodes CDR1 SGHTA and CDR2 FQGTGA. This CDR3 region has 15 residues. V lost 1 base to trimming and J lost 1 base, with 10 bases between them. The chain employs TRBV7-3 and TRBJ1-1, with D unresolved. This clonotype was obtained from a human donor who received an intestinal transplant. Source: unstimulated CD8+ T cells sorted from spleen or lymph node cells, taken before intestinal transplant. The CDR3: CASSLNPRGNTEAFF. The CDR3 nucleotides read TGTGCCAGCAGCTTAAACCCACGCGGGAACACTGAAGCTTTCTTT.